Following are 6 T cell receptor beta chains from one sample sequenced in a study of vaccination effects on CD4 cells after COVID-19 (dated by TCRdb to between 2021 and 2023). Library generation was performed with the immunoSEQ multiplex PCR assay. The table was pulled from immuneACCESS by TCRdb, which kept in-frame rearrangements only. Such tables lose some clones; where checked, under half of the loss comes from unresolved V genes, and the rest has no known cause. A total of about 27,000 clones appear in this sample, approximately 70% of them only once. The ten largest clonotypes hold approximately 20% of the sample. To identify antigen-specific CD4+ T cell clonotypes by their expansion, the ViraFEST assay first stimulated PBMC with viral peptide pools and then applied TCR sequencing. After around ten days of culture, CD4+ T cells were isolated with the EasySep CD4+ T cell isolation kit. The absence of prior SARS-CoV-2 infection in healthy vaccine recipients was confirmed by negative nucleocapsid antibodies before and after vaccination.

Which antigens these TCRs recognize remains unknown. This material consisted of CD4+ T cells from PBMCs cultured with HCoV-NL63 spike peptides, taken before COVID-19 vaccination. According to the study, the label for this sample's cell subset or site signals: HCoV-NL63 spike overlapping peptide pool stimulation. The receptors were gathered from a human donor who received a COVID-19 vaccine.

The chain employs TRBV28 and TRBJ2-7; 11 nucleotides match TRBD1. V shed 2 bases, J shed 2 bases, and the junction held 2 bases outside the gene matches. The CDR3 covers 15 residues. The germline V gene has CDR1 MDHEN and CDR2 SYDVKM. In nucleotides, the CDR3 is TGTGCCAGCAGTTTAGCGGGACAGGGGGCCTACGAGCAGTACTTC. Its translation: CASSLAGQGAYEQYF.

The chain is built from TRBV5-1 and TRBJ2-1; D is unresolved. The ends were cut back, 0 bases at V and 5 bases at J, with 3 bases in the middle. This CDR3 has 12 amino acids. Per the germline V gene, CDR1 is SGHRS and CDR2 is YFSETQ. The CDR3 is CASSLDNNEQFF. Here the CDR3 DNA reads TGCGCCAGCAGCTTGGACAACAATGAGCAGTTCTTC.

The chain links TRBV4-1 to TRBJ1-1; tentative D call: TRBD1 (5 bases). Germline assignment: CDR1 MGHRA and CDR2 YSYEKL. This CDR3 region has 12 residues. V shed 3 bases and J shed 6 bases, with 8 bases lying between them. CDR3 sequence: CASSQLGPEAFF. As DNA, the CDR3 is TGCGCCAGCAGCCAGTTGGGGCCTGAAGCTTTCTTT.

Remarks on this clone: This CDR3 is also generated by other DNA sequences in the sample. The chain links TRBV12-3 or TRBV12-4 to TRBJ2-3, with 7 bases fitting TRBD2. Germline trimming cut 6 bases from V and 5 bases from J; bases unmatched to any gene: 5. The CDR3 spans 13 residues. The DNA for the CDR3 is TGTGCCAGCAGCCTGGGGGGGGAAGATACGCAGTATTTT. This codes for CASSLGGEDTQYF.

J is TRBJ2-4 and V is TRBV4-1; D is unclear. The CDR3 has 17 amino acids. Trimming removed 0 bases from V and 9 bases from J, with 21 bases in between. Germline V gene lookup returns CDR1 MGHRA and CDR2 YSYEKL. The CDR3 sequence is CASSQDWAAVSVGIQYF. CDR3 DNA sequence: TGCGCCAGCAGCCAAGATTGGGCTGCTGTAAGCGTTGGCATTCAGTACTTC.

The chain joins TRBV3-1 (or the pseudogene TRBV3-2) to TRBJ1-1; D ambiguous. CDR1 is LGHDT, CDR2 YNNKEL, per germline (reference sequence). V gave up 4 bases and J gave up 5 bases, with 8 bases separating them. This CDR3 contains 12 residues. CDR3 nucleotides: TGTGCCAGCAGCCGTCTCACGACTGAAGCTTTCTTT. Protein sequence: CASSRLTTEAFF.